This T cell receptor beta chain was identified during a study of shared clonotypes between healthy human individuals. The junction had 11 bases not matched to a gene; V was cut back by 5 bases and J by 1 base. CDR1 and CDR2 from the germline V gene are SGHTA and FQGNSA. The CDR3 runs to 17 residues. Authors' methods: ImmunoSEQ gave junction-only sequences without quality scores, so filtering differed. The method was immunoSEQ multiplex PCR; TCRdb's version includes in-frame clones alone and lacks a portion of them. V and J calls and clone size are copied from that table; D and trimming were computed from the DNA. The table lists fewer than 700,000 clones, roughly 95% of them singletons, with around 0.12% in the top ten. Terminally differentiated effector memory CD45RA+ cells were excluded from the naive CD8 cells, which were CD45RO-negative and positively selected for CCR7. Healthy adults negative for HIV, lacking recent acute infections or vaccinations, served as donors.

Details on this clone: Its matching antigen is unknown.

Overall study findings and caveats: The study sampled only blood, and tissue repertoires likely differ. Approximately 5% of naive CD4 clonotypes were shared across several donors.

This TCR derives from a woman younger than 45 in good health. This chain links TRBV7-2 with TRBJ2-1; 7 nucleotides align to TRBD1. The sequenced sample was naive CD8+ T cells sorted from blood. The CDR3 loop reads CASSKTAGTESYNEQFF. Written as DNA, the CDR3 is TGTGCCAGCAGCAAGACCGCCGGGACAGAATCCTACAATGAGCAGTTCTTC.